One T cell receptor beta chain is described in this entry. Its target is not known. Germline V gene data show CDR1 as SGHRS and CDR2 as YFSETQ. V lost 5 bases, J lost 0 bases, and 9 bases lay in between. This CDR3 has 13 amino acids. The sample belongs to a study of blood T cells in healthy people across ages. A second PCR of about 7 to 12 cycles used a sample-barcoded 5' primer and a J-beta primer mix. TCRdb analysed the 5' RACE reads with MiXCR anew, one entry per CDR3 protein. The sample includes 790,000 or so distinct CDR3 sequences, approximately 60% of them seen just once. General study findings and limits: The recorded TCR beta diversity per million T cells decreased in a roughly linear manner with age.

This sequence originates from a middle-aged man in good health. The sequencing input was blood. V gene TRBV5-1 combines with J gene TRBJ2-7; D is possibly TRBD2 (5 bases). The DNA for the CDR3 is TGCGCCAGCAGGAAGGAGGCCTCCTACGAGCAGTACTTC. It specifies CASRKEASYEQYF.